This T cell receptor (beta chain) was captured in a study of molecular identifiers for immune sequencing clone quantification. As CD8+CD4-CCR7+CD45RA+ cells, naive CD8 T cells were sorted. This clonotype showed up just once. The junction does not match germline at one end; this may be a read error. The CDR3 is 15 residues long. Germline CDR1 reads DFQATT; CDR2 reads SNEGSKA (reference sequence). TCRdb re-called the PCR reads through MiXCR, storing one row per CDR3 protein. Of 460,000 or so distinct CDR3 sequences detected, roughly 23% appear once; the ten largest clones hold about 0.84%. Sequences were obtained from naive CD8+ T cells from blood, with Jurkat cell RNA spiked in. The subset was: FACS-sorted CD8+CD4-CCR7+CD45RA+ naive T cells. The sequence derives from a human donor in good health. Some libraries in this study had Jurkat cell RNA spiked in. The chain joins TRBV20-1 to TRBJ2-7; TRBD2 aligns across 8 bases. CDR3 in amino acids: CSAHEIGTSYYGQYF. The CDR3 DNA is TGCAGTGCTCACGAAATCGGGACTAGTTACTACGGGCAGTACTTC.